The sequence of this T cell receptor (beta chain) was determined in a study of T cell responses to AZD1222 COVID-19 vaccine. Study conclusions and caveats: There were mostly white British donors and more females than males, and clonal diversity was possibly underestimated. Spike was spanned by vaccine-associated CD4 TCRs, which were dominant at 160-218 and 743-854. Elevations in Spike-specific TCR breadth and depth followed administration of two AZD1222 doses. There were repertoire samples only from the period after the peak T cell response.

Using immunoSEQ multiplex PCR, the repertoire was profiled, and TCRdb retains in-frame clones only, with some absent. The data show 130,000 or so clones, around 90% seen once. Looked up from germline, CDR1 is SNHLY and CDR2 is FYNNEI. The CDR3 spans 15 residues. With 6 bases clipped from V and 0 bases from J, the junction kept 6 bases outside the gene matches. As regards this clone: Its antigen is not known.

The TCR sequence derives from an adult in good health. The input for sequencing was peripheral blood, taken on day 0 of AZD1222 vaccination. The gene calls are TRBV2 and TRBJ2-3; the match to TRBD2 covers 7 bases. CDR3 loop: CASRVAGGSTDTQYF. The CDR3 bases are TGTGCCAGCAGAGTAGCGGGTGGAAGCACAGATACGCAGTATTTT.